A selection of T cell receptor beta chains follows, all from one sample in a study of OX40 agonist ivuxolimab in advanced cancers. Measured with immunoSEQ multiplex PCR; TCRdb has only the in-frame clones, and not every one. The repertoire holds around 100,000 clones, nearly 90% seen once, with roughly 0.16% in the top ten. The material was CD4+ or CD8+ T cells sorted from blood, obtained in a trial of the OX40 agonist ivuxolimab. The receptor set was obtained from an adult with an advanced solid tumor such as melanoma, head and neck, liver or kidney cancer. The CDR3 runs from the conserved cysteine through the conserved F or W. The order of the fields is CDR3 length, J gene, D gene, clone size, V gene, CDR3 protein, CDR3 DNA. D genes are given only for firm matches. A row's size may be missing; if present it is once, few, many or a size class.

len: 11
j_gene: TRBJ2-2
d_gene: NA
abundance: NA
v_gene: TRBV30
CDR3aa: CAWRRLGELFF
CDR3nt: TGTGCCTGGAGACGACTCGGGGAGCTGTTTTTT

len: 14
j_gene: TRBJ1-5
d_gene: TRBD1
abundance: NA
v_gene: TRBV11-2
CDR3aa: CASSAGQGNQPQHF
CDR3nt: TGTGCCAGCAGCGCGGGACAGGGAAATCAGCCCCAGCATTTT

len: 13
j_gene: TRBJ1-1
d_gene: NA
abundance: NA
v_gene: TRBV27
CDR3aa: CASSFRWGTEAFF
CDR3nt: TGTGCCAGCAGTTTTAGGTGGGGCACTGAAGCTTTCTTT

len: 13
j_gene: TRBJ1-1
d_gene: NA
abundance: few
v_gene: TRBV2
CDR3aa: CASRDFMNTEAFF
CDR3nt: TGTGCCAGCAGGGACTTCATGAACACTGAAGCTTTCTTT

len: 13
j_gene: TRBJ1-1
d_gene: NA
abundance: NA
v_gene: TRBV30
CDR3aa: CAWRWRVDTEAFF
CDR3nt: TGTGCCTGGAGGTGGAGGGTAGACACTGAAGCTTTCTTT

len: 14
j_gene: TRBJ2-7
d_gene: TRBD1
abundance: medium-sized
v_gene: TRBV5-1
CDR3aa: CASSPGTGGVEQYF
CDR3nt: TGCGCCAGCAGCCCCGGGACAGGGGGCGTAGAGCAGTACTTC

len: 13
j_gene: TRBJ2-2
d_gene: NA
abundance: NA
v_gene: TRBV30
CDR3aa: CAWSSTGTGELFF
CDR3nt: TGTGCCTGGAGTTCGACGGGTACCGGGGAGCTGTTTTTT

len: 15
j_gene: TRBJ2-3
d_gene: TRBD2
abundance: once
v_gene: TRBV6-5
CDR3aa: CASSYSGGAPDTQYF
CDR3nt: TGTGCCAGCAGTTATAGCGGGGGGGCCCCAGATACGCAGTATTTT

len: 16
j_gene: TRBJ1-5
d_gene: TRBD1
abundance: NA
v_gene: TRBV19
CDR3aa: CASTYEQGAINQPQHF
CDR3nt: TGTGCCAGTACTTACGAGCAGGGGGCAATAAATCAGCCCCAGCATTTT

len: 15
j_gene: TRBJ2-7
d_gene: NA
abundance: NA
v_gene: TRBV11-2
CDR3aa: CASSFSTGSSYEQYF
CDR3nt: TGTGCCAGCAGCTTTTCAACAGGATCCTCCTACGAGCAGTACTTC

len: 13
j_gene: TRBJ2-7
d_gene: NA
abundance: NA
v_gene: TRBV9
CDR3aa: CASSPRPVGEQYF
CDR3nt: TGTGCCAGCAGCCCCCGACCTGTGGGGGAGCAGTACTTC

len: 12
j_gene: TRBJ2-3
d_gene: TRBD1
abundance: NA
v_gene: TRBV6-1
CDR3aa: CASRTGQGTQYF
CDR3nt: TGTGCCAGCAGGACAGGACAGGGTACGCAGTATTTT

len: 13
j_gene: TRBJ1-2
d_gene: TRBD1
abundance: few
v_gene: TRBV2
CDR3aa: CASSLGTAHGYTF
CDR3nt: TGTGCCAGCAGCCTAGGGACAGCTCATGGCTACACCTTC

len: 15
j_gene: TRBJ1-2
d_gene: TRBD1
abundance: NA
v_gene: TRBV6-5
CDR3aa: CASSHDGGGVYGYTF
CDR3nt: TGTGCCAGCAGCCATGATGGAGGGGGCGTCTATGGCTACACCTTC

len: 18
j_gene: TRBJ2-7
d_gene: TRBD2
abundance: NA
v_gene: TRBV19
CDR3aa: CASSIGSPLAGASYEQYF
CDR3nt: TGTGCCAGTAGTATAGGATCCCCACTAGCGGGAGCCTCCTACGAGCAGTACTTC

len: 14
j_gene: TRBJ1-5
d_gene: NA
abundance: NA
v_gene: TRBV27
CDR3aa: CASRSQGRNQPQHF
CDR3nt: TGTGCCAGCAGGTCTCAGGGGCGTAATCAGCCCCAGCATTTT

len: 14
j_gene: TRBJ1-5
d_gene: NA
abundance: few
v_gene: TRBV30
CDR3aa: CAWSHKGGNQPQHF
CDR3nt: TGTGCCTGGAGCCACAAGGGGGGGAATCAGCCCCAGCATTTT

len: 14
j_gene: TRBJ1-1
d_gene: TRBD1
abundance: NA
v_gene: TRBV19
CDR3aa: CASSVTGGRSEAFF
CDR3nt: TGTGCCAGTAGTGTTACAGGGGGAAGAAGTGAAGCTTTCTTT

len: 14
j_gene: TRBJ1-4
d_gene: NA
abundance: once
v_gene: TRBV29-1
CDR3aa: CSVVGTGTNEKLFF
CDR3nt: TGCAGCGTTGTTGGTACAGGGACTAATGAAAAACTGTTTTTT

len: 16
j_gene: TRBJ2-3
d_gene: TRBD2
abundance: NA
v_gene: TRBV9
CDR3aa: CASSSRTSGSEVTQYF
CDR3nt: TGTGCCAGCAGCTCCCGGACTAGCGGGAGCGAGGTTACGCAGTATTTT

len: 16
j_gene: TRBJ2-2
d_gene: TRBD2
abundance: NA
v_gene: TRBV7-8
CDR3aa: CASSLGLAGGTGELFF
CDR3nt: TGTGCCAGCAGCTTAGGACTAGCGGGAGGCACCGGGGAGCTGTTTTTT

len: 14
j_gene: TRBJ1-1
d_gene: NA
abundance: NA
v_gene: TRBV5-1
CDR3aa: CASSGTTGRTEAFF
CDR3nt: TGCGCCAGCAGCGGCACCACAGGGCGAACTGAAGCTTTCTTT

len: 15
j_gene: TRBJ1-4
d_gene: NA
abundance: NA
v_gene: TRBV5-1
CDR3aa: CASSRQQGTNEKLFF
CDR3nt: TGCGCCAGCAGCCGACAACAGGGAACTAATGAAAAACTGTTTTTT

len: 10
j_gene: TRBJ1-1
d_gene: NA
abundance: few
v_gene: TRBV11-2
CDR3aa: CASSHGGAFF
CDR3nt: TGTGCCAGCAGCCACGGTGGCGCTTTCTTT

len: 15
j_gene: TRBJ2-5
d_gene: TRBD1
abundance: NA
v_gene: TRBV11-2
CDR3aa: CASSLDGDRGETQYF
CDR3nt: TGTGCCAGCAGCTTAGATGGGGACAGGGGAGAGACCCAGTACTTC

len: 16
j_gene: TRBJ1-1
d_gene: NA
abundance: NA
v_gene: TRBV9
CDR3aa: CASSVGGGLRGTEAFF
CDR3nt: TGTGCCAGCAGCGTAGGTGGGGGTCTAAGAGGCACTGAAGCTTTCTTT

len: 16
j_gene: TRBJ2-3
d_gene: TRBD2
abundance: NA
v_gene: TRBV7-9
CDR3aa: CASSFTAGGITDTQYF
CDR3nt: TGTGCCAGCAGCTTTACTGCGGGGGGGATCACAGATACGCAGTATTTT